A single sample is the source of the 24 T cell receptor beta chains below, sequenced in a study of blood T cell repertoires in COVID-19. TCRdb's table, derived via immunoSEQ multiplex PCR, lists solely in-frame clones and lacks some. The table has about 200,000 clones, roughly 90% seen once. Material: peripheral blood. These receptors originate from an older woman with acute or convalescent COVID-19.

CDR3 DNA: TGCGCCAGCAGCTCCTCAAACGGCTATGGCTACACCTTC. Protein: CASSSSNGYGYTF. This chain connects TRBV5-1 to TRBJ1-2; D is ambiguous. There are 13 residues in the CDR3. V was shortened by 3 bases and J by 4 bases, with 10 bases between the two germline ends. Germline V CDR1 and CDR2: SGHRS, YFSETQ.

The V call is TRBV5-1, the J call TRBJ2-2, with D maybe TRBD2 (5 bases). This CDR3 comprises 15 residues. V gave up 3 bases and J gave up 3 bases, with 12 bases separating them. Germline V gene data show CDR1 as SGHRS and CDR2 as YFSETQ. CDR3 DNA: TGCGCCAGCAGCTCCCGGACGGACTACACCGGGGAGCTGTTTTTT. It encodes CASSSRTDYTGELFF.

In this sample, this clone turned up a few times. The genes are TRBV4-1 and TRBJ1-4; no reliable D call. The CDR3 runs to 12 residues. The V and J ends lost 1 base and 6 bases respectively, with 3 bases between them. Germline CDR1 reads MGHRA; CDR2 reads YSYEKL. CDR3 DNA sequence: TGCGCCAGCAGCCAAGCTTATGAAAAACTGTTTTTT. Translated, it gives CASSQAYEKLFF.

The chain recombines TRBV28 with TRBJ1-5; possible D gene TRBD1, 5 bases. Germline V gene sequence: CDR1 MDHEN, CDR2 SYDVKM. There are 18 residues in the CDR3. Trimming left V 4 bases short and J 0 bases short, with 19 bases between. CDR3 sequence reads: CASSYLLGGGYSNQPQHF. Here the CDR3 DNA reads TGTGCCAGCAGTTACCTCTTGGGGGGAGGGTATAGCAATCAGCCCCAGCATTTT.

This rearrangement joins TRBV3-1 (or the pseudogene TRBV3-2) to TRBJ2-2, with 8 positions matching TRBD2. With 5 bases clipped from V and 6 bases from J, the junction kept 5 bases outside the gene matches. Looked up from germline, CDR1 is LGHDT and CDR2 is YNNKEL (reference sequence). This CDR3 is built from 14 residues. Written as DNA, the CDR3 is TGTGCCAGCAGCTATCGGGGGGGCCCCGGGGAGCTGTTTTTT. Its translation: CASSYRGGPGELFF.

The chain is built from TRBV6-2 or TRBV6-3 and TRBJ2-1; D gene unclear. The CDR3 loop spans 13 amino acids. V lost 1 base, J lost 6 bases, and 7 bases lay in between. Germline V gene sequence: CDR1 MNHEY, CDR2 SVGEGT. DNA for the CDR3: TGTGCCAGCAGTTACTGGCTTTTCAATGAGCAGTTCTTC. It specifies CASSYWLFNEQFF.

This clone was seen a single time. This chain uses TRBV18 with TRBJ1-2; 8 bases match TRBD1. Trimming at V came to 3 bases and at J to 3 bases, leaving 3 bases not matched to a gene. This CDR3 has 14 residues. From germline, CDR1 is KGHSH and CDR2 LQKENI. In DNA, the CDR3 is TGTGCCAGCTCACCGGCACAGGGGGACTATGGCTACACCTTC. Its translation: CASSPAQGDYGYTF.

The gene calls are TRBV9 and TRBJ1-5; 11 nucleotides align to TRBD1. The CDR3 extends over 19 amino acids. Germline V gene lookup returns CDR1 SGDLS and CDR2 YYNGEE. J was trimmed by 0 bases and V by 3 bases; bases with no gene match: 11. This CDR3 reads CASSGNRDRGGNSNQPQHF. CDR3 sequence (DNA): TGTGCCAGCAGCGGGAACCGGGACAGGGGGGGAAATAGCAATCAGCCCCAGCATTTT.

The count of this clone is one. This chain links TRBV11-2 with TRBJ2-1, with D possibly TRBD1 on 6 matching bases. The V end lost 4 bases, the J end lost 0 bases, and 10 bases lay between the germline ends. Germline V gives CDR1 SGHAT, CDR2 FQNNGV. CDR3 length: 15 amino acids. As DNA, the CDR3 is TGTGCCAGCAGCTGGGGGCAGGGCTCCTACAATGAGCAGTTCTTC. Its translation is CASSWGQGSYNEQFF. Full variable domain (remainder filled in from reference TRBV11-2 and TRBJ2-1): EAGVAQSPRYKIIEKRQSVAFWCNPISGHATLYWYQQILGQGPKLLIQFQNNGVVDDSQLPKDRFSAERLKGVDSTLKIQPAKLEDSAVYLCASSWGQGSYNEQFFGPGTRLTVL.

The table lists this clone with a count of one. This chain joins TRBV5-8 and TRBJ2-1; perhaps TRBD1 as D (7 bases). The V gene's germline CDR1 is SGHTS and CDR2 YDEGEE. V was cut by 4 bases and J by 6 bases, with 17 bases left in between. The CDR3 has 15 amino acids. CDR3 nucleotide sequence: TGTGCCAGCAGCCCGCGGGACAGTCGCCCCAATGAGCAGTTCTTC. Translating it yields CASSPRDSRPNEQFF.

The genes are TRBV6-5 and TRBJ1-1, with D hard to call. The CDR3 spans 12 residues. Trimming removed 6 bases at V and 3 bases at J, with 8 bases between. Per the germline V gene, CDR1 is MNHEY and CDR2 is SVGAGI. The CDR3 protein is CASRREYTEAFF. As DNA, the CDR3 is TGTGCCAGCAGACGCGAGTACACTGAAGCTTTCTTT.

In DNA form, the CDR3 reads TGCGCCAGCAGCTTGGCCAGTGGCTATGGCTACACCTTC. This sequence encodes CASSLASGYGYTF. The gene calls are TRBV5-1 and TRBJ1-2; no reliable D call. CDR1 is SGHRS and CDR2 is YFSETQ in the germline V gene. V lost 0 bases to trimming and J lost 4 bases, with 7 bases between them. The CDR3 length is 13 residues.

CDR3 region: CASSLSSRGFRPLHF. CDR3 in DNA: TGTGCCAGCAGTTTATCGAGCAGGGGATTTCGACCCCTCCACTTT. V is TRBV27 and J is TRBJ1-6; tentative D call: TRBD1 (6 bases). Between the trimmed V and J ends, which lost 0 bases and 12 bases, there was a span of 15 bases. CDR1 is MNHEY and CDR2 is SMNVEV in the germline V gene (reference sequence). The CDR3 length is 15 residues.

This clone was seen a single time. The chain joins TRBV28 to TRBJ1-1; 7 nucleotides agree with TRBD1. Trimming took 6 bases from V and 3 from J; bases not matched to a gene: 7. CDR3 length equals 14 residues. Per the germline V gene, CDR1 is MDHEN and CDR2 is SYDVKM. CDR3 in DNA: TGTGCCAGCAGAATCGGACAGGACTACACTGAAGCTTTCTTT. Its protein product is CASRIGQDYTEAFF. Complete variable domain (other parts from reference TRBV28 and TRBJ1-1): DVKVTQSSRYLVKRTGEKVFLECVQDMDHENMFWYRQDPGLGLRLIYFSYDVKMKEKGDIPEGYSVSREKKERFSLILESASTNQTSMYLCASRIGQDYTEAFFGQGTRLTVV.

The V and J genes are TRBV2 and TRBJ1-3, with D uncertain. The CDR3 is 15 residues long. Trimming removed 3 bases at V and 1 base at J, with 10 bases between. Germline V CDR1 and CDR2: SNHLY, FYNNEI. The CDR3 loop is CASSDGGRSGNTIYF. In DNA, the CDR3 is TGTGCCAGCAGTGACGGAGGGAGGTCTGGAAACACCATATATTTT. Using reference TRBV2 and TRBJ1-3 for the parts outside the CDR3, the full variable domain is EPEVTQTPSHQVTQMGQEVILRCVPISNHLYFYWYRQILGQKVEFLVSFYNNEISEKSEIFDDQFSVERPDGSNFTLKIRSTKLEDSAMYFCASSDGGRSGNTIYFGEGSWLTVV.

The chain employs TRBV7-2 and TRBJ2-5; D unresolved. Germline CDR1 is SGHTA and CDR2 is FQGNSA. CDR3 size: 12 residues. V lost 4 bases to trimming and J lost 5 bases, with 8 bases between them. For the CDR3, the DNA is TGTGCCAGCAGCTCCGGAGTGGAGACCCAGTACTTC. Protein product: CASSSGVETQYF.

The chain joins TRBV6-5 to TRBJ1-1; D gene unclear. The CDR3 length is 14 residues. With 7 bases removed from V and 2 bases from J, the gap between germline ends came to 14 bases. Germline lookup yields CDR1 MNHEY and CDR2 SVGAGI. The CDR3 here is CASKGVGPNTEAFF. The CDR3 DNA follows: TGTGCCAGCAAGGGAGTAGGACCCAACACTGAAGCTTTCTTT.

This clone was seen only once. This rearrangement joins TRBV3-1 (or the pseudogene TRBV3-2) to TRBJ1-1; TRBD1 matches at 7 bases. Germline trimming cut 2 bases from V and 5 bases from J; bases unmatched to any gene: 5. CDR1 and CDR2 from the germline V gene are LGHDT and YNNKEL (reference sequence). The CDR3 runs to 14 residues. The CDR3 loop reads CASSQRTGETEAFF. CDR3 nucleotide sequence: TGTGCCAGCAGCCAAAGAACAGGGGAAACTGAAGCTTTCTTT.

As DNA, the CDR3 is TGTGCCAGCAGCTTCGGACAGATCAACACTGAAGCTTTCTTT. Protein sequence: CASSFGQINTEAFF. V and J are TRBV7-2 and TRBJ1-1, with a weak D call TRBD1 (6 bases). Trimming left V 3 bases short and J 2 bases short, with 10 bases between. Per germline, CDR1 SGHTA and CDR2 FQGNSA. CDR3 length: 14 amino acids.

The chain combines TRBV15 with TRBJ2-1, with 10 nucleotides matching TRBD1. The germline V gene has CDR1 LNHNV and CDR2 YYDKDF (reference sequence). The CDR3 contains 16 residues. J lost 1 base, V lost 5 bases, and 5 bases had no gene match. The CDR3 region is CATSVRTGGSYNEQFF. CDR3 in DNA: TGTGCCACCAGCGTAAGGACAGGGGGGTCCTACAATGAGCAGTTCTTC.

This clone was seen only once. This CDR3 reads CASSLGEAKNIQYF. CDR3 bases: TGTGCCAGCAGCTTGGGGGAGGCCAAAAACATTCAGTACTTC. The chain joins TRBV5-6 to TRBJ2-4; weak D call: TRBD2 (5 bases). Germline V gene lookup returns CDR1 SGHDT and CDR2 YYEEEE. The CDR3 sequence is 14 residues long. Trimming took off 0 bases at V and 1 base at J, with 5 bases between the two ends.

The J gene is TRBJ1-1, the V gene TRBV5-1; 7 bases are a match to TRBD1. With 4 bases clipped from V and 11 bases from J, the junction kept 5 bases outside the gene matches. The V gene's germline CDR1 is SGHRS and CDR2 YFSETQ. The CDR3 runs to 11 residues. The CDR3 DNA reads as TGCGCCAGCAGCCTGGGACAGTCGGCTTTCTTT. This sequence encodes CASSLGQSAFF.

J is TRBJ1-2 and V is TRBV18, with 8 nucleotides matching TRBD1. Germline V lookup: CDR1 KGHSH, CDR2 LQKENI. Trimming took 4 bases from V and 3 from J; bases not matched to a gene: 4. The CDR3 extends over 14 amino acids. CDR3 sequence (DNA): TGTGCCAGCTCACTTGGACAGGGATACTATGGCTACACCTTC. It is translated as CASSLGQGYYGYTF.

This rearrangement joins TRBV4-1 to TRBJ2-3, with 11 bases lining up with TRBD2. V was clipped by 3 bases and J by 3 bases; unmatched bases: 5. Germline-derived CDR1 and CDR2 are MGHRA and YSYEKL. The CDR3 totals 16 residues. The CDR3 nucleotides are TGCGCCAGCAGCCAGCGACTAGCGGGACCTACAGATACGCAGTATTTT. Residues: CASSQRLAGPTDTQYF.